This TCR beta chain originates from a study of cytomegalovirus exposure and HLA in healthy donors. Findings and limits, study-wide: TCR beta chains numbering 150 to 200 were designated cytomegalovirus-associated.

PCR used 60 Vbeta primers and 13 Jbeta primers. The method was immunoSEQ multiplex PCR; TCRdb's version includes in-frame clones alone and lacks a portion of them. Here the sample spans 200,000 to 300,000 clones, roughly four fifths being singletons. The CDR3 length is 15 residues. Losses at the gene ends were 6 bases for V and 1 base for J; bases not matched to a gene: 8. Looked up from germline, CDR1 is MNHEY and CDR2 is SMNVEV (reference sequence). About this clone itself: Its antigen remains unidentified.

This receptor was taken from a middle-aged woman in good health and CMV-seropositive. Sequenced: PBMCs. The chain couples TRBV27 to TRBJ2-5, with TRBD1 identical over 7 bases. In nucleotides, the CDR3 is TGTGCCAGCAGACAAGGGACAGATCTCCAAGAGACCCAGTACTTC. Translation: CASRQGTDLQETQYF.